This TCR beta chain was sequenced during a study of T cell responses to AZD1222 COVID-19 vaccine. Whole-study findings and limits: No repertoire was sampled before or during the peak T cell response, only after it.

As regards this clone: Its antigen is still unknown.

Only in-frame clones appear in the TCRdb table, and some are missing; sequencing was by immunoSEQ multiplex PCR. Counted here are roughly 150,000 clones, approximately 90% occurring once; the ten biggest clones make up roughly 1.3%. The CDR3 has 16 residues. V lost 5 bases and J lost 2; bases outside the gene matches: 6. Germline CDR1 SGHAT, CDR2 FQDESV (reference sequence). This receptor was obtained from an adult who received the AZD1222 COVID-19 vaccine. V is TRBV11-1 and J is TRBJ2-1; TRBD2 matches at 10 bases. This specimen consisted of peripheral blood, obtained 28 days after the second AZD1222 dose. The CDR3 loop is CASSPWTSGTYNEQFF. The CDR3 DNA reads as TGTGCCAGCAGCCCCTGGACTAGCGGCACCTACAATGAGCAGTTCTTC. Full variable domain (rest looked up from reference TRBV11-1 and TRBJ2-1): EAEVAQSPRYKITEKSQAVAFWCDPISGHATLYWYRQILGQGPELLVQFQDESVVDDSQLPKDRFSAERLKGVDSTLKIQPAELGDSAMYLCASSPWTSGTYNEQFFGPGTRLTVL.